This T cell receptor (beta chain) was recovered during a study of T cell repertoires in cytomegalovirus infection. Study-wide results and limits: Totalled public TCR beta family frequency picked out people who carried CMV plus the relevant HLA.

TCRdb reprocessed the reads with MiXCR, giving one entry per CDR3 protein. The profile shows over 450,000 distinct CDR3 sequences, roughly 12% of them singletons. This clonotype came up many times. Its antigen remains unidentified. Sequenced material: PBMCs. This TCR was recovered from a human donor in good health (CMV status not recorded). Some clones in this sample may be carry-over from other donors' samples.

The CDR3 region is CASSLWDSHSNQPQHF. DNA of the CDR3: TGTGCCAGCAGCTTATGGGACAGCCATAGCAATCAGCCCCAGCATTTT. The rearrangement links TRBV7-8 to TRBJ1-5; 7 positions match TRBD1. The V and J ends lost 2 bases and 0 bases, in that order; junction bases with no gene match: 4. The CDR3 sequence is 16 residues long. Germline assignment: CDR1 SGHVS and CDR2 FQNEAQ.